One sample yielded the 20 T cell receptor beta chains listed below, sequenced in a study of response to subunit inactivated influenza vaccine (dated by TCRdb to between 2017 and 2018). The library relied on RT-PCR. The instrument given in TCRdb is Illumina HiSeq 2500. The public reads were run again by TCRdb, first through fastp at Q25 and then through MiXCR, and only productive beta chains were kept. Every distinct CDR3 protein forms one entry, paired with its most common genes and DNA. A total of hundreds of thousands of distinct CDR3 sequences appear in this sample, approximately 7.6% of them only once. The ten largest clones add up to 13% of the sample. This specimen was PBMCs from blood, taken roughly 24 months after vaccination. These receptors came from a man aged 50 to 69 who received an inactivated influenza vaccine. Donor details come from another sample of the same person, matched by shared clones.

This clonotype has more than one count but fewer than ten. The chain combines TRBV10-3 with TRBJ1-5; TRBD1 aligns across 8 bases. This CDR3 is built from 14 residues. After removal of 0 bases from V and 11 bases from J, the junction contained 6 bases not matched to a gene. Germline CDR1 reads ENHRY; CDR2 reads SYGVKD. Here the CDR3 DNA reads TGTGCCATCAGTGAGTCGCAGGGGGCGGTAGCCCAGCATTTT. It translates to CAISESQGAVAQHF.

This clonotype was seen ten or more times. The J gene is TRBJ1-6, the V gene TRBV7-8; the D is unclear. The ends were cut back, 0 bases at V and 0 bases at J, with 9 bases in the middle. Looked up from germline, CDR1 is SGHVS and CDR2 is FQNEAQ. The CDR3 has 17 residues. CDR3 loop: CASSLAGSRSYNSPLHF. CDR3 nucleotide sequence: TGTGCCAGCAGCTTAGCGGGGAGCCGCTCCTATAATTCACCCCTCCACTTT.

The chain couples TRBV11-2 to TRBJ2-1; no definite D call. The CDR3 runs to 12 residues. Germline V gene sequence: CDR1 SGHAT, CDR2 FQNNGV. The ends were cut back, 6 bases at V and 6 bases at J, with 9 bases in the middle. CDR3 protein: CASRSGINEQFF. For the CDR3, the DNA is TGTGCCAGCAGATCGGGCATCAATGAGCAGTTCTTC.

This clonotype has ten or more counts. V is TRBV7-2 and J is TRBJ1-4; no definite D call. V lost 1 base and J lost 1, with 7 bases in between. The CDR3 is 15 amino acids. The germline V gene has CDR1 SGHTA and CDR2 FQGNSA. CDR3 loop: CASSLGLETNEKLFF. The CDR3 nucleotides read TGTGCCAGCAGCTTAGGGCTGGAAACTAATGAAAAACTGTTTTTT.

This chain connects TRBV29-1 to TRBJ2-1; 9 nucleotides align to TRBD2. This CDR3 comprises 16 residues. Germline V gives CDR1 SQVTM, CDR2 ANQGSEA. Losses at the gene ends were 4 bases for V and 5 bases for J; bases not matched to a gene: 12. In DNA, the CDR3 is TGCAGCGTTGGGGGACGAGCGGGAGGATGGGACAATGAGCAGTTCTTC. Its translation: CSVGGRAGGWDNEQFF.

The chain carries TRBV23-1 and TRBJ2-5, with a tentative D call TRBD2 (5 bases). TRBV23-1 is assigned to the ORF class and has an uncertain function. CDR3 length: 13 amino acids. Trimming cost V 8 bases and J 1 base, with 11 bases left between them. CDR3 protein: CASCPRAQETQYF. The CDR3 nucleotides read TGCGCCAGCTGCCCGCGGGCCCAAGAGACCCAGTACTTC.

This clonotype was picked up a small number of times. The gene calls are TRBV19 and TRBJ1-1, with 7 bases that match TRBD1. Germline V gene lookup returns CDR1 LNHDA and CDR2 SQIVND (reference sequence). The CDR3 has 14 amino acids. J gave up 2 bases and V 7 bases, and 7 bases lay outside the gene matches. CDR3 protein: CASNGQEINTEAFF. CDR3 nucleotides: TGTGCCAGTAATGGACAGGAAATTAACACTGAAGCTTTCTTT.

The table lists this clonotype with a few counts. V usage is TRBV27 and J usage is TRBJ1-2, with 9 bases that match TRBD1. V trimming: 6 bases; J trimming: 4 bases; junction bases outside the gene matches: 3. The CDR3 totals 13 residues. Germline assignment: CDR1 MNHEY and CDR2 SMNVEV (reference sequence). For the CDR3, the DNA is TGTGCCAGCAGGGCACAGGGGGCCTATGGCTACACCTTC. It specifies CASRAQGAYGYTF.

This clonotype was seen a few times. The V gene is TRBV7-2, the J gene TRBJ1-6, with D possibly being TRBD1 (5 bases). CDR3 size: 15 residues. V lost 2 bases, J lost 7 bases, and 12 bases lay in between. Per the germline V gene, CDR1 is SGHTA and CDR2 is FQGNSA. CDR3 bases: TGTGCCAGCAGCTTATTCGGAGGGACGAATTCACCCCTCCACTTT. It encodes CASSLFGGTNSPLHF. Full variable domain (remainder filled in from reference TRBV7-2 and TRBJ1-6): GAGVSQSPSNKVTEKGKDVELRCDPISGHTALYWYRQSLGQGLEFLIYFQGNSAPDKSGLPSDRFSAERTGGSVSTLTIQRTQQEDSAVYLCASSLFGGTNSPLHFGNGTRLTVT.

This clonotype has ten or more counts. V gene TRBV5-1 combines with J gene TRBJ2-7; 9 nucleotides line up with TRBD1. This CDR3 region has 14 residues. J was trimmed by 7 bases and V by 0 bases; bases with no gene match: 5. The germline gives CDR1 SGHRS, CDR2 YFSETQ. The chain's CDR3 is CASSLEPGTGEQYF. CDR3 DNA sequence: TGCGCCAGCAGCTTGGAACCGGGGACAGGGGAGCAGTACTTC.

A few counts support this clonotype. The genes are TRBV20-1 and TRBJ1-5, with TRBD1 as a possible D gene (6 bases). The ends were cut back, 6 bases at V and 3 bases at J, with 15 bases in the middle. The CDR3 has 14 residues. From germline, CDR1 is DFQATT and CDR2 SNEGSKA (reference sequence). The CDR3 DNA is TGCAGTGCCAAGACAGGATCGGTCAATCAGCCCCAGCATTTT. It translates to CSAKTGSVNQPQHF.

This clonotype appeared many times. This chain connects TRBV4-2 to TRBJ1-2; 11 bases align to TRBD1. The germline V gene encodes CDR1 LGHNA and CDR2 YNFKEQ. Trimming cost V 3 bases and J 5 bases; bases outside gene matches: 8. The CDR3 runs 16 residues. This CDR3 is CASSQDTGQGAYGYTF. Written as DNA, the CDR3 is TGTGCCAGCAGCCAGGACACTGGACAGGGGGCGTATGGCTACACCTTC.

The V and J genes are TRBV5-5 and TRBJ2-1; D gene unclear. The CDR3 sequence is 14 residues long. Germline CDR1 reads SGHKS; CDR2 reads YYEKEE (reference sequence). The V and J ends lost 2 bases and 7 bases respectively, with 13 bases between them. CDR3 residues: CASSLPLSRNEQFF. CDR3 DNA sequence: TGTGCCAGCAGCTTACCCCTGTCTAGGAATGAGCAGTTCTTC.

In this sample, this clonotype turned up many times. The chain is built from TRBV7-2 and TRBJ2-7; 11 bases match TRBD2. The CDR3 consists of 14 residues. Germline values: CDR1 SGHTA, CDR2 FQGNSA. V trimming: 6 bases; J trimming: 3 bases; junction bases outside the gene matches: 4. CDR3 residues: CASSTSGGLYEQYF. The CDR3 nucleotides read TGTGCCAGCAGTACTAGCGGGGGCCTCTACGAGCAGTACTTC.

This chain joins TRBV10-3 and TRBJ1-5, with 7 positions matching TRBD1. CDR1 is ENHRY and CDR2 is SYGVKD in the germline V gene. The CDR3 covers 14 residues. The trim removed 6 bases at V and 6 bases at J, leaving 8 bases unmatched. Here the CDR3 reads CAIRVGDSGQPQHF. The DNA for the CDR3 is TGTGCCATCAGAGTAGGGGACAGTGGTCAGCCCCAGCATTTT.

The chain recombines TRBV7-2 with TRBJ2-5; 11 bases line up with TRBD1. After removal of 5 bases from V and 5 bases from J, the junction contained 7 bases not matched to a gene. The CDR3 consists of 15 residues. Germline-derived CDR1 and CDR2 are SGHTA and FQGNSA. CDR3 amino acids: CASSIRTGGVETQYF. The DNA of the CDR3 is TGTGCCAGCAGCATCAGGACAGGGGGCGTTGAGACCCAGTACTTC.

The V and J genes are TRBV3-1 and TRBJ1-5, with D unclear. The CDR3 sequence is 14 residues long. V dropped 1 base and J dropped 4 bases, with 8 bases sitting between them. The germline CDR1 and CDR2 sequences are LGHDT and YNNKEL (reference sequence). The CDR3 loop reads CASSQGLENQPQHF. CDR3 sequence (DNA): TGTGCCAGCAGCCAAGGACTGGAAAATCAGCCCCAGCATTTT.

At least ten counts were recorded for this clonotype. The rearrangement uses TRBV5-1 and TRBJ2-1, with D perhaps TRBD2 (5 bases). Germline assignment: CDR1 SGHRS and CDR2 YFSETQ. V was shortened by 4 bases and J by 2 bases, with 10 bases between the two germline ends. This CDR3 is built from 14 residues. CDR3 in amino acids: CASSPERTYNEQFF. CDR3 coding DNA: TGCGCCAGCAGCCCCGAGCGGACCTACAATGAGCAGTTCTTC.

This clonotype occurred many times. This chain joins TRBV24-1 and TRBJ2-7, with D tentatively TRBD1 (7 bases). The CDR3 spans 14 residues. V lost 3 bases, J lost 6 bases, and 14 bases lay in between. Germline V gene sequence: CDR1 KGHDR, CDR2 SFDVKD. Here the CDR3 reads CATSDLGGGGEQYF. The CDR3 DNA reads TGTGCCACCAGTGATCTCGGAGGGGGCGGCGAGCAGTACTTC.

Only a few counts were recorded for this clonotype. The chain couples TRBV20-1 to TRBJ2-1, with 11 nucleotides matching TRBD2. CDR1 DFQATT and CDR2 SNEGSKA come from the germline V gene (reference sequence). The CDR3 is 14 residues long. The ends lost 3 bases at V and 6 bases at J; junction bases unmatched: 4. The CDR3 sequence: CSASRLAGGNEQFF. The CDR3 nucleotides read TGCAGTGCTAGCCGTCTAGCGGGAGGCAATGAGCAGTTCTTC.